This T cell receptor beta chain comes out of a study of blood T cell repertoires in COVID-19. Study overall: Sites across the United States, Italy and Spain contributed samples from acute and convalescent COVID-19.

Using immunoSEQ multiplex PCR, the repertoire was profiled, and TCRdb retains in-frame clones only, with some absent. This table holds some 350,000 clones, around 91% found once. Germline CDR1 reads SGDLS; CDR2 reads YYNGEE. Trimming removed 0 bases from V and 6 bases from J, with 6 bases in between. CDR3 length equals 13 residues. This sequence joins TRBV9 and TRBJ2-2; D call uncertain. The receptor comes from a woman aged 18 to 35 who had recovered from COVID-19. Sequencing was done on a sample of peripheral blood. The CDR3, as DNA: TGTGCCAGCAGCGTAGGAGGTTCCGGGGAGCTGTTTTTT. Residues: CASSVGGSGELFF. The variable domain in full, completed from reference TRBV9 and TRBJ2-2, reads DSGVTQTPKHLITATGQRVTLRCSPRSGDLSVYWYQQSLDQGLQFLIQYYNGEERAKGNILERFSAQQFPDLHSELNLSSLELGDSALYFCASSVGGSGELFFGEGSRLTVL.